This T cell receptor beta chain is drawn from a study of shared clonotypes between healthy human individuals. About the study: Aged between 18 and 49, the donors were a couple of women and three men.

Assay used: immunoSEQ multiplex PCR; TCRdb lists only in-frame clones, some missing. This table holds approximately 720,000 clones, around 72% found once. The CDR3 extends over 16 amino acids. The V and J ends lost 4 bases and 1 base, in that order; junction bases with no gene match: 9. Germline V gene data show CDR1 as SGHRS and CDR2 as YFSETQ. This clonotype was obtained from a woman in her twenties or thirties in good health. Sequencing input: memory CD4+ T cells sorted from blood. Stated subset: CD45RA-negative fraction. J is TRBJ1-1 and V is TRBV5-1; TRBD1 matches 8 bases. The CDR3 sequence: CASSTNVQGENTEAFF. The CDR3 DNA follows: TGCGCCAGCAGCACGAACGTACAGGGGGAGAACACTGAAGCTTTCTTT.